A single sample is the source of the 2 T cell receptor beta chains below, sequenced in a study of CD8+CD57+ T cells in acquired aplastic anemia. CD8+CD57+ cell expansion had been shown by flow cytometry in patients chosen for sequencing. Profiling that covered TCR beta VDJ and CDR3 relied on genomic DNA as its template. TCRdb reanalysed the reads using MiXCR and keeps one entry per CDR3 protein. The data hold approximately 220,000 distinct CDR3 sequences, with around 45% observed a single time. The specimen was sorted CD4+, CD8+, or CD8+CD57+ T cells (not recorded which) from PBMCs. Receptor source: a human donor with aplastic anemia.

The rearrangement uses TRBV7-6 and TRBJ1-2, with 8 bases identical to TRBD1. In germline, CDR1 is SGHVS, CDR2 FNYEAQ. After removal of 5 bases from V and 4 bases from J, the junction contained 6 bases not matched to a gene. This CDR3 region has 14 residues. The CDR3 DNA reads as TGTGCCAGCAGCCGGTGGACAGGGAGCTATGGCTACACCTTC. This translates into CASSRWTGSYGYTF.

At least ten counts were recorded for this clonotype. The rearrangement links TRBV7-9 to TRBJ1-1; 9 nucleotides align to TRBD1. The CDR3 runs to 14 residues. V lost 5 bases, J lost 4 bases, and 5 bases stayed unmatched. Germline V gene data show CDR1 as SEHNR and CDR2 as FQNEAQ (reference sequence). The CDR3 region has the DNA TGTGCCAGCAGCCAGGACAGGGGCTTCACTGAAGCTTTCTTT. The encoded protein is CASSQDRGFTEAFF.